This TCR beta chain was identified in a study of blood T cell dynamics during melanoma immunotherapy. The CDR3 has 15 residues. Trimming pared 2 bases from V and 1 base from J, leaving 9 bases between. CDR1 and CDR2 from the germline V gene are SGHVS and FNYEAQ. Generated by immunoSEQ multiplex PCR, the TCRdb table keeps only in-frame clones and is missing some. The sample holds over 10,000 clones, less than 85% seen once. The time point denotes: pre-treatment baseline. Apart from two fast progressors, RECIST 1.1 response was judged 12 weeks post-infusion. Sequenced here: blood, sampled from a patient treated with checkpoint blockade. This chain joins TRBV7-6 and TRBJ2-1; D unclear. The sequence was collected from a human donor with melanoma. The CDR3 nucleotides read TGTGCCAGCAGCTTACCTTCTCAGTCCTACAATGAGCAGTTCTTC. This translates into CASSLPSQSYNEQFF.